This TCR beta chain was retrieved from a study of OX40 agonist ivuxolimab in advanced cancers. TCRdb keeps only in-frame clones here, not all; method: immunoSEQ multiplex PCR. In the table there are 100,000 or so clones, roughly 84% of which are singletons. The CDR3 spans 16 residues. Here the sequenced sample was CD4+ or CD8+ T cells sorted from blood, taken in a trial of the OX40 agonist ivuxolimab. This sequence was found in an adult with an advanced solid tumor such as melanoma, head and neck, liver or kidney cancer. The chain couples TRBV21-1 to TRBJ1-1; the table's D call, TRBD1, was not checked against the DNA. TRBV21-1 is annotated as a pseudogene. CDR3 sequence reads: CASKSGTGSEDTEAFF. The CDR3 DNA reads TGTGCCAGTAAGAGTGGGACAGGGTCAGAAGACACTGAAGCTTTCTTT.